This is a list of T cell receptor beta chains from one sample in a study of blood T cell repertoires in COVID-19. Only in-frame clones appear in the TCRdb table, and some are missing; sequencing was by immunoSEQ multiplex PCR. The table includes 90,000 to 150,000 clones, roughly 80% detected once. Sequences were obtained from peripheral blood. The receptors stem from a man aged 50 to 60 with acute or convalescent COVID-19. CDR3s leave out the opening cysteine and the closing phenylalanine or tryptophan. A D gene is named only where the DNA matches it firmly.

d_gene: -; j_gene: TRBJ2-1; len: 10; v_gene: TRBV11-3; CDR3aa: ASSSGYNEQF
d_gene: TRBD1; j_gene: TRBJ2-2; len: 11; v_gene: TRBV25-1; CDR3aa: ASRQGAVGELF
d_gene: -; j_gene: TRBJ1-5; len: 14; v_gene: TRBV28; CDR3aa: ASSLRSFYSNQPQH
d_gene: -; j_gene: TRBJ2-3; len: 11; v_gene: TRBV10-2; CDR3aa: ASSESIRDTQY
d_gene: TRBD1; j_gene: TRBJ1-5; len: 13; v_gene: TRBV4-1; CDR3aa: ASSQGTGSNQPQH
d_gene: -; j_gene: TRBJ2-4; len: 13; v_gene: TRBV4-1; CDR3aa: ASSRIGGPKNIQY
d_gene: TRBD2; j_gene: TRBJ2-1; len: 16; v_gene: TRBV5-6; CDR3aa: ASSPRWSGGEFGNEQF
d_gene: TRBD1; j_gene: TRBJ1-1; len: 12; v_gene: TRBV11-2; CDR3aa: ASSSQAGGTEAF
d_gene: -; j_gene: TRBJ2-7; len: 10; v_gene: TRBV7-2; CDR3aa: ASSRERGEQY
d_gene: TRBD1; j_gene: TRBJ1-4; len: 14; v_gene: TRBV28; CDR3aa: ASSSPYGTGDEKLF
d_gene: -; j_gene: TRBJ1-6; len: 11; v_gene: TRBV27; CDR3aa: ASSTTVRSPLH
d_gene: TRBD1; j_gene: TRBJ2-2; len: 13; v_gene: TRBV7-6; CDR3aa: ASSLGQGSTGELF
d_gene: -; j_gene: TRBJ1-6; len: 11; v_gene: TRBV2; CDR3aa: ASTPGRNSPLH
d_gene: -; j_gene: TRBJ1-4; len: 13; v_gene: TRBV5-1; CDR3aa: ASSPKSGGNEKLF
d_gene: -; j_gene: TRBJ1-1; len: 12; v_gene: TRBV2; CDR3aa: ASTRDYRNTEAF
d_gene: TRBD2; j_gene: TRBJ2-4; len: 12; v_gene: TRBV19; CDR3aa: ASSAGLVDSIQY
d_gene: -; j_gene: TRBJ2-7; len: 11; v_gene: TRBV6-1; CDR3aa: ASSESLYGEQY
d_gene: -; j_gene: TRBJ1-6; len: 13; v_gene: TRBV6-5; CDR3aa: ASSYGGLINSPLH
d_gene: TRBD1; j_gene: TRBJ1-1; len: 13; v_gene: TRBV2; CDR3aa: ASSGTGGRFWKAF
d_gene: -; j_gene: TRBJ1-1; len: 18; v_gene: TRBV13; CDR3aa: ASSLRPDGGGWGWNTEAF
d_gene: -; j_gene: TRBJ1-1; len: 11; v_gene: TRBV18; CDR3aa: ASSAGDGTEAF
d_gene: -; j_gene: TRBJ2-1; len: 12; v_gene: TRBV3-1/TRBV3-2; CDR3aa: ASSRGVGANEQF
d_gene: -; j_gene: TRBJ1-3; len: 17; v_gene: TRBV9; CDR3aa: ASSGRTDWWGLSGNTIY
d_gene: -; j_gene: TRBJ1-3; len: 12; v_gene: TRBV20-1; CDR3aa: SASRGLSGNTIY